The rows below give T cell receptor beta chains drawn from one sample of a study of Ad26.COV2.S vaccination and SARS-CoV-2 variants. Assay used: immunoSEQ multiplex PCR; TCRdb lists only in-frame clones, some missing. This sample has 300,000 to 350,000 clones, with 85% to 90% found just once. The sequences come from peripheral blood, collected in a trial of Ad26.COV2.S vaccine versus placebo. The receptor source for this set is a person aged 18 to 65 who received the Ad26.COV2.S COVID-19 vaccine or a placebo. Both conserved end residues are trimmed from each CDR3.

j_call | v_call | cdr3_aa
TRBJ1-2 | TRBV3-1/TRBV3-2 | ASSQVARDSLYGYT
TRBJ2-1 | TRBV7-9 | ASVTEYNEQF
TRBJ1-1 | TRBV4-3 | ASSKSPQGGNTEAF
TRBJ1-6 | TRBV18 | ASSPLRDSDSPLH
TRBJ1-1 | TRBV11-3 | ASSLGQGAGGTEAF
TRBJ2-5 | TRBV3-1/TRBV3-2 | ASSQERPRKTSGETQY
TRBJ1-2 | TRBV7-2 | ASSQDFVYGYT
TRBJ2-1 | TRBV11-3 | ASSYGGSYNEQF
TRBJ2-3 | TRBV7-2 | ASSIQGPGTDTQY
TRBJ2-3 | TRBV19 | ASSMGDSYTDTQY
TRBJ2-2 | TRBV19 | ASSIYRQNTGELF
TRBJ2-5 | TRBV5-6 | ASSRQETQY
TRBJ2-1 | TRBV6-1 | ASSEGARGGNEQF
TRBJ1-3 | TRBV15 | ATSRDSGDTGNTIY
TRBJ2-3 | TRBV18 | ASSRPATGLAGPTDTQY
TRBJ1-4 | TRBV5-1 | ASSPLPPGQGNEKLF
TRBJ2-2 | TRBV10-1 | ASSFSTGPRPTGELF
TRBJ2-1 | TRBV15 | ATSRGLAGGSAYNEQF
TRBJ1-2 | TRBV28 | ASSSTGKLNYGYT
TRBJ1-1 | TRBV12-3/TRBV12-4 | ASSRDRGTEAF
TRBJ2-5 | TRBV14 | ASSPWSQETQY
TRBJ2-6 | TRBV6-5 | ASTQEESGANVLT
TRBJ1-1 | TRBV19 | ASSGGYTEAF
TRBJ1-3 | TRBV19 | ASSGTLNTGNTIY
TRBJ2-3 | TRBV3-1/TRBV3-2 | ASSQRSGGDTDTQY
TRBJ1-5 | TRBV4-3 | ASSQEVNQPQH
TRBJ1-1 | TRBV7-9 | ASSLALGVDTEAF
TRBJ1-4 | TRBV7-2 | ASSFRDRFEKLF
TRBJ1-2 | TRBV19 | ASTLRGDRGGYT
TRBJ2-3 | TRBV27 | ASSPGTLMTDTQY
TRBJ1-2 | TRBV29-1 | SVDRDRTNYGYT
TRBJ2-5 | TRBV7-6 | ASSLYHAGEYQETQY
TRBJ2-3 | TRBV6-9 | ASSYSKQGVTDTQY
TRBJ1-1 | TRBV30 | AWSVLANGAAGAF
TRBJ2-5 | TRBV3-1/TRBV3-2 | ASSQENPEQETQY
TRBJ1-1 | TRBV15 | ATSREAIGRYTEAF
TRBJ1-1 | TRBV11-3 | ASSLSGTEAF